Below are 20 T cell receptor beta chains sequenced from a single sample in a study of T cells in localized non-small cell lung cancer. Profiled with immunoSEQ multiplex PCR; TCRdb holds only in-frame clones, not every one. The sample has under 70,000 clones; 86% are singletons. The sequences come from peripheral blood, collected before any cancer treatment. The origin of the receptors is a woman aged 40-70 years with stage I lung adenocarcinoma.

The V and J genes are TRBV2 and TRBJ2-1; 7 nucleotides match TRBD2. Germline CDR1 is SNHLY and CDR2 is FYNNEI. The junction had 2 bases not matched to a gene; V was cut back by 8 bases and J by 4 bases. The CDR3 covers 12 residues. CDR3 nucleotides: TGTGCCAGCGGGGGGGTTTACAATGAGCAGTTCTTC. Translation gives CASGGVYNEQFF.

This clone was observed a handful of times. The gene calls are TRBV6-1 and TRBJ1-2, with 11 bases that match TRBD1. Germline-derived CDR1 and CDR2 are MNHNS and SASEGT. V dropped 3 bases and J dropped 8; count of bases not matched to a gene: 5. The CDR3 is made up of 14 amino acids. CDR3 nucleotide sequence: TGTGCCAGCAGTGACCAGGGACAGGGGGGAGGCTACACCTTC. Translating gives CASSDQGQGGGYTF.

The chain is built from TRBV5-1 and TRBJ1-1, with a possible D match to TRBD1 (5 bases). CDR3 length equals 14 residues. Germline V gene lookup returns CDR1 SGHRS and CDR2 YFSETQ. Trimming took off 0 bases at V and 4 bases at J, with 10 bases between the two ends. CDR3 coding DNA: TGCGCCAGCAGCTTGGGTCAGGGAACCACTGAAGCTTTCTTT. Translation gives CASSLGQGTTEAFF.

The chain has TRBV7-9 and TRBJ1-1; 12 positions match TRBD1. V lost 5 bases to trimming and J lost 5 bases; unmatched junction nucleotides: 9. This CDR3 region has 16 residues. CDR1 and CDR2 from the germline V gene are SEHNR and FQNEAQ (reference sequence). The CDR3 DNA follows: TGTGCCAGCAGCCTCCGGGACAGGGGGCGAGGGACTGAAGCTTTCTTT. As protein: CASSLRDRGRGTEAFF. The whole variable domain, filled in from reference TRBV7-9 and TRBJ1-1, reads DTGVSQNPRHKITKRGQNVTFRCDPISEHNRLYWYRQTLGQGPEFLTYFQNEAQLEKSRLLSDRFSAERPKGSFSTLEIQRTEQGDSAMYLCASSLRDRGRGTEAFFGQGTRLTVV.

The chain combines TRBV2 with TRBJ2-5; 11 nucleotides align to TRBD1. Germline V gene lookup returns CDR1 SNHLY and CDR2 FYNNEI. This CDR3 is 16 amino acids long. V was clipped by 1 base and J by 1 base; unmatched bases: 2. The CDR3 here is CASSEEGTGGQETQYF. The CDR3 DNA reads as TGTGCCAGCAGTGAAGAGGGGACAGGGGGCCAAGAGACCCAGTACTTC. The full variable domain, with the rest looked up from reference TRBV2 and TRBJ2-5, is EPEVTQTPSHQVTQMGQEVILRCVPISNHLYFYWYRQILGQKVEFLVSFYNNEISEKSEIFDDQFSVERPDGSNFTLKIRSTKLEDSAMYFCASSEEGTGGQETQYFGPGTRLLVL.

The V gene is TRBV2, the J gene TRBJ1-2; 9 bases match TRBD1. Trimming at V came to 5 bases and at J to 6 bases, leaving 7 bases not matched to a gene. Germline lookup yields CDR1 SNHLY and CDR2 FYNNEI. This CDR3 is built from 14 residues. CDR3 protein: CASSLQGARNGYTF. CDR3 sequence (DNA): TGTGCCAGCAGTCTACAGGGGGCGCGGAATGGCTACACCTTC.

The J gene is TRBJ1-1, the V gene TRBV5-1, with a tentative D call TRBD1 (5 bases). The CDR3 contains 15 residues. Germline assignment: CDR1 SGHRS and CDR2 YFSETQ. V was clipped by 4 bases and J by 1 base, with 14 bases between them. CDR3 sequence reads: CASSRIGQKNTEAFF. CDR3 nucleotide sequence: TGCGCCAGCAGCAGAATAGGACAAAAGAACACTGAAGCTTTCTTT.

The chain recombines TRBV4-3 with TRBJ1-2, with D uncertain. Germline loops: CDR1 LGHNA, CDR2 YSLEER. The CDR3 is 14 amino acids. V shed 0 bases and J shed 5 bases, with 10 bases lying between them. CDR3 in amino acids: CASSQDRGVYGYTF. The DNA of the CDR3 is TGCGCCAGCAGCCAAGATCGTGGAGTTTATGGCTACACCTTC.

The CDR3 is CASSVGALGTTDTQYF. In DNA form, the CDR3 reads TGTGCCAGCAGCGTAGGGGCCCTAGGTACCACAGATACGCAGTATTTT. The gene calls are TRBV9 and TRBJ2-3; D unresolved. Germline CDR1 and CDR2: SGDLS and YYNGEE. V shed 0 bases and J shed 2 bases, with 13 bases lying between them. The CDR3 contains 16 residues.

The gene calls are TRBV2 and TRBJ2-2, with 7 nucleotides matching TRBD1. In germline, CDR1 is SNHLY, CDR2 FYNNEI. The CDR3 consists of 15 residues. V gave up 4 bases and J gave up 6 bases; unmatched junction bases: 8. The CDR3, as DNA: TGTGCCAGCAGTGTGGGGACAGTGGCCGCCGGGGAGCTGTTTTTT. Translating gives CASSVGTVAAGELFF.

The V call is TRBV30, the J call TRBJ2-7; 7 bases are shared with TRBD1. CDR1 is GTSNPN, CDR2 SVGIG, per germline (reference sequence). J gave up 7 bases and V 0 bases, and 6 bases lay outside the gene matches. The CDR3 totals 13 residues. The CDR3 sequence: CAWSVSAGGEQYF. The CDR3 DNA reads as TGTGCCTGGAGTGTTTCGGCAGGGGGTGAGCAGTACTTC. The full variable domain, its missing parts supplied by reference TRBV30 and TRBJ2-7, is SQTIHQWPATLVQPVGSPLSLECTVEGTSNPNLYWYRQAAGRGLQLLFYSVGIGQISSEVPQNLSASRPQDRQFILSSKKLLLSDSGFYLCAWSVSAGGEQYFGPGTRLTVT.

This clone was seen just once. This sequence joins TRBV5-1 and TRBJ2-5; possible D gene TRBD1, 5 bases. Germline loops: CDR1 SGHRS, CDR2 YFSETQ. The germline V and J ends were trimmed by 5 bases and 0 bases, with 8 bases remaining between them. This CDR3 contains 13 residues. The CDR3: CASRAGNQETQYF. Here the CDR3 DNA reads TGCGCCAGCAGGGCAGGGAACCAAGAGACCCAGTACTTC.

The genes are TRBV30 and TRBJ1-6; no reliable D call. Germline-derived CDR1 and CDR2 are GTSNPN and SVGIG (reference sequence). Trimming removed 3 bases at V and 4 bases at J, with 13 bases between. This CDR3 is 15 amino acids long. Here the CDR3 reads CAWSWTALYNSPLHF. The CDR3 DNA reads as TGTGCCTGGAGCTGGACGGCATTGTATAATTCACCCCTCCACTTT.

This chain joins TRBV25-1 and TRBJ2-3; TRBD2 aligns across 12 bases. The CDR3 runs to 17 residues. Germline CDR1 is MGHDK and CDR2 is SYGVNS. V was pared by 3 bases and J by 4 bases, with 8 bases of the junction left unmatched. The CDR3 DNA follows: TGTGCCAGCAGTGACCTAAGGACTAGCGGGGATTCAGATACGCAGTATTTT. Its translation is CASSDLRTSGDSDTQYF.

This clone showed up just a few times. This rearrangement joins TRBV4-2 to TRBJ1-4; no clear D. The germline V and J ends were trimmed by 1 base and 4 bases, with 16 bases remaining between them. Germline loops: CDR1 LGHNA, CDR2 YNFKEQ. The CDR3 is made up of 17 amino acids. The CDR3 loop reads CASSQGQASTGNEKLFF. CDR3 bases: TGTGCCAGCAGCCAAGGGCAAGCGTCGACCGGTAATGAAAAACTGTTTTTT.

J is TRBJ2-3 and V is TRBV7-2; 14 nucleotides align to TRBD2. V shed 1 base, J shed 2 bases, and the junction held 5 bases outside the gene matches. Per the germline V gene, CDR1 is SGHTA and CDR2 is FQGNSA. This CDR3 has 18 amino acids. The CDR3 sequence: CASSLVGTSGGNTDTQYF. As DNA, the CDR3 is TGTGCCAGCAGCTTAGTCGGGACTAGCGGGGGTAACACAGATACGCAGTATTTT.

The chain links TRBV7-9 to TRBJ2-3, with 15 bases aligning to TRBD2. This CDR3 contains 16 residues. The germline V gene has CDR1 SEHNR and CDR2 FQNEAQ (reference sequence). Trimming at V came to 5 bases and at J to 7 bases, leaving 7 bases not matched to a gene. The CDR3 loop reads CASSPWTSGGAYTQYF. For the CDR3, the DNA is TGTGCCAGCAGCCCGTGGACTAGCGGGGGGGCGTATACGCAGTATTTT.

The chain carries TRBV13 and TRBJ2-5, with TRBD1 matching over 7 bases. The junction had 8 bases not matched to a gene; V was cut back by 1 base and J by 6 bases. The CDR3 runs 15 residues. Germline V gives CDR1 PRHDT, CDR2 FYEKMQ (reference sequence). CDR3 residues: CASSLEGGRLQTQYF. The CDR3 region has the DNA TGTGCCAGCAGCTTAGAAGGGGGCCGGCTGCAGACCCAGTACTTC.

There are a few counts of this clone. This rearrangement joins TRBV4-3 to TRBJ1-1, with 8 bases aligning to TRBD1. This CDR3 spans 14 amino acids. V trimming: 3 bases; J trimming: 1 base; junction bases outside the gene matches: 1. Germline V gene lookup returns CDR1 LGHNA and CDR2 YSLEER. The CDR3 reads CASSHDRGNTEAFF. The CDR3 nucleotides are TGCGCCAGCAGCCATGACAGGGGGAACACTGAAGCTTTCTTT.

This clone was seen only once. This chain uses TRBV7-8 with TRBJ1-4, with D perhaps TRBD1 (6 bases). Germline values: CDR1 SGHVS, CDR2 FQNEAQ. The CDR3 runs 15 residues. The V gene lost 5 bases and the J gene lost 4 bases, with 14 bases spanning the gap. For the CDR3, the DNA is TGTGCCAGCAGCGCCCAGGGGCTCGGTAATGAAAAACTGTTTTTT. It translates to CASSAQGLGNEKLFF.